This T cell receptor beta chain was identified during a study of blood T cell repertoires in COVID-19. Turning to the study itself: Acute and convalescent COVID-19 specimens originated in the United States, Italy and Spain. From T cells, B-cell-depleted T cells, or PBMCs came the material, which was cDNA or gDNA.

This CDR3 is built from 15 residues. Trimming took off 4 bases at V and 0 bases at J, with 12 bases between the two ends. Germline V gene data show CDR1 as MGHDK and CDR2 as SYGVNS. Original processing notes: Reference gene primer amplification in the assay estimated nucleated cell counts. Sequenced by immunoSEQ multiplex PCR; TCRdb stores in-frame clones only, minus some. V, J and clone size reflect that table, while D and trimming were determined from the DNA. The sample records some 80,000 clones, 86% being singletons. This clonotype originated in an elderly woman in a cohort sampled during active or convalescent COVID-19. The V gene is TRBV25-1, the J gene TRBJ1-2; possibly TRBD1 for D (6 bases). The sequencing input was peripheral blood. CDR3 loop: CASSAGGLANYGYTF. The CDR3 coding sequence is TGTGCCAGCAGTGCTGGGGGCTTAGCTAACTATGGCTACACCTTC.